This T cell receptor beta chain was found in a study of cytomegalovirus exposure and HLA in healthy donors. Across the study: From HLA-typed donors, an early data release held about 92 million unique TCRs. Findings and caveats of the study: The authors later found HLA-associated TCR beta chains more clonally expanded than equally common others.

The CDR3 runs to 14 residues. Germline V gene sequence: CDR1 SEHNR, CDR2 FQNEAQ (reference sequence). With 7 bases clipped from V and 4 bases from J, the junction kept 4 bases outside the gene matches. There are a few counts of this clone. Its specificity is unknown. A multiplex PCR was run with 60 Vbeta primers and 13 Jbeta primers. Data came from immunoSEQ multiplex PCR; TCRdb stores just in-frame clones and leaves some out. The repertoire holds 250,000 to 350,000 clones, 86% seen once, with around 4% in the top ten. This clonotype was sampled from a man aged 35-49 years in good health and CMV-seropositive. The chain employs TRBV7-9 and TRBJ2-1, with 10 bases that match TRBD2. Sequenced input: PBMCs. The CDR3 sequence is CASIPSGSYNEQFF. The CDR3 region has the DNA TGTGCCAGCATCCCTAGCGGGAGTTACAATGAGCAGTTCTTC.